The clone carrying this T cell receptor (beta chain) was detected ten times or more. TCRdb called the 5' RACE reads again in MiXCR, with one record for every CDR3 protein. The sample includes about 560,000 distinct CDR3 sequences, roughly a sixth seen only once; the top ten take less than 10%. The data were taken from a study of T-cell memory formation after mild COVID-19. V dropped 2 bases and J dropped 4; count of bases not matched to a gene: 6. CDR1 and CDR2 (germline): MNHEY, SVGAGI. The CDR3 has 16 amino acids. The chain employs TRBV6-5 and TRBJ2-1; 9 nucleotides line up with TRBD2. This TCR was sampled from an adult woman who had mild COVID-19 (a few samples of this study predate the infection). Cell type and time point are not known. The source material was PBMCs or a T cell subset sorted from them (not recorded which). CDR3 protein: CASSYTGLAGYNEQFF. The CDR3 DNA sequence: TGTGCCAGCAGTTACACGGGACTAGCCGGGTACAATGAGCAGTTCTTC.